The rows below give T cell receptor beta chains drawn from one sample of a study of T cells in Graves' hyperthyroidism and ophthalmopathy. One entry per CDR3 protein results from TCRdb running MiXCR on the multiplex PCR reads. This repertoire shows 500,000 to 600,000 distinct CDR3 sequences, 40% to 55% found once; its top ten account for about 8.3%. Material for sequencing was peripheral blood or thyroid tissue (not recorded which). These receptors were collected from a woman under 30 with Graves' hyperthyroidism. CDR3s include the opening cysteine and the closing phenylalanine or tryptophan. A D gene is named only where the DNA matches it firmly. Not every row has a clone size; where given, it reads once, few, many or a size class.

D	V	J	size	CDR3	DNA
-	TRBV4-1	TRBJ2-7	-	CASSQVPGDLYEQYF	TGCGCCAGCAGCCAAGTCCCAGGGGACCTCTACGAGCAGTACTTC
-	TRBV28	TRBJ1-1	-	CASSLSVRANTEAFF	TGTGCCAGCAGTTTATCGGTCAGGGCGAACACTGAAGCTTTCTTT
TRBD2	TRBV2	TRBJ2-7	many	CAGGRGNHEQYF	TGTGCCGGGGGGAGGGGTAACCACGAGCAGTACTTC
TRBD1	TRBV9	TRBJ1-5	-	CASSTNAGALFDETGLQAQPQHF	TGTGCCAGCAGCACCAACGCAGGGGCGTTATTTGACGAGACAGGGCTACAAGCTCAGCCCCAGCATTTT
TRBD1	TRBV7-7	TRBJ1-1	-	CASSLAPGEQGVQAFF	TGTGCTAGCAGCTTAGCCCCCGGGGAACAGGGGGTTCAAGCCTTCTTT
-	TRBV7-9	TRBJ1-2	-	CASSKATGNYGYTF	TGTGCCAGCAGCAAAGCAACAGGGAACTATGGCTACACCTTC
TRBD2	TRBV7-8	TRBJ2-2	-	CASSLYGTSGSTGELFF	TGTGCCAGCAGCTTATACGGGACTAGCGGGAGTACCGGGGAGCTGTTTTTT
-	TRBV7-6	TRBJ2-7	once	CASTLDSISYEQYF	TGTGCCAGCACCCTCGACAGTATCTCCTACGAGCAGTACTTC
-	TRBV7-8	TRBJ2-5	-	CASSLVGAVQETQYF	TGTGCCAGCAGTTTAGTGGGAGCTGTCCAAGAGACCCAGTACTTC
-	TRBV5-8	TRBJ1-3	many	CASSDTASGNTIYF	TGTGCCAGCAGCGATACAGCCTCTGGAAACACCATATATTTT
-	TRBV29-1	TRBJ1-1	-	CSHRAVNTEAFF	TGCAGCCATCGTGCAGTTAACACTGAAGCTTTCTTT
-	TRBV20-1	TRBJ2-7	-	CSASTGYGGQSF	TGCAGTGCTAGTACGGGGTACGGGGGGCAGTCCTTC
TRBD2	TRBV4-1	TRBJ2-1	-	CASSQPAGENEQFF	TGCGCCAGCAGCCAGCCAGCGGGAGAAAATGAGCAGTTCTTC
-	TRBV3-1	TRBJ2-7	many	CASSQGLYRTYEQYF	TGTGCCAGCAGCCAAGGCCTCTATCGAACCTACGAGCAGTACTTC
-	TRBV20-1	TRBJ2-6	-	CSATASSGANVLTF	TGCAGTGCTACCGCTAGCTCTGGGGCCAACGTCCTGACTTTC
TRBD1	TRBV6-5	TRBJ2-3	-	CASRSTGEGTDTQYF	TGTGCCAGCAGATCGACAGGGGAAGGCACAGATACGCAGTATTTT
-	TRBV20-1	TRBJ2-5	-	CSASAGWETQYF	TGCAGTGCTAGTGCCGGGTGGGAGACCCAGTACTTC
TRBD1	TRBV5-1	TRBJ1-6	-	CASSQGDSTSPLHF	TGCGCCAGCAGCCAAGGGGACAGCACTTCACCCCTCCACTTT
-	TRBV29-1	TRBJ2-7	-	CSQGRGTYEQYF	TGCAGCCAAGGCCGAGGGACCTACGAGCAGTACTTC
-	TRBV15	TRBJ1-6	many	CATSRRGYPNSPLHF	TGTGCCACCAGCAGGAGGGGTTACCCGAATTCACCCCTCCACTTT
-	TRBV9	TRBJ2-2	many	CASSYLKVNTGELFF	TGTGCCAGCAGCTACTTGAAAGTGAACACCGGGGAGCTGTTTTTT
-	TRBV7-7	TRBJ2-2	many	CASSSYGPSTGELFF	TGTGCTAGCAGCTCCTACGGACCCTCCACCGGGGAGCTGTTTTTT
TRBD1	TRBV7-8	TRBJ1-2	-	CASSSAPGQGDGYTF	TGTGCCAGCAGCTCCGCACCGGGACAGGGAGATGGCTACACCTTC
-	TRBV20-1	TRBJ2-7	-	CSASEGTLSYEQYF	TGCAGTGCGTCAGAAGGGACTCTCTCCTACGAGCAGTACTTC
TRBD2	TRBV5-5	TRBJ2-2	-	CASSVLAGGPREQFF	TGTGCCAGCAGCGTACTAGCGGGAGGGCCGCGGGAGCAGTTTTTT
-	TRBV20-1	TRBJ2-7	-	CSASGGVFIYEQYF	TGCAGTGCTAGTGGAGGGGTGTTTATTTACGAGCAGTACTTC
-	TRBV4-1	TRBJ1-2	many	CASSQDAGPANYGYTF	TGCGCCAGCAGCCAAGACGCCGGACCAGCTAACTATGGCTACACCTTC
TRBD1	TRBV9	TRBJ1-4	-	CAWSVVGQGFSPNEKLFF	TGTGCCTGGAGTGTCGTAGGACAGGGTTTCTCGCCTAATGAAAAACTGTTTTTT
-	TRBV6-1	TRBJ2-2	many	CASSEDYTLTGELFF	TGTGCCAGCAGTGAGGACTACACCCTCACCGGGGAGCTGTTTTTT
TRBD1	TRBV12-3/TRBV12-4	TRBJ2-3	-	CASRDDRGRADTQYF	TGTGCCAGCAGGGACGACAGGGGGCGCGCAGATACGCAGTATTTT
-	TRBV7-3	TRBJ2-5	-	CASSSIQGVAGVQETQYF	TGTGCCAGCAGCTCTATACAGGGGGTAGCGGGAGTACAAGAGACCCAGTACTTC
-	TRBV2	TRBJ2-4	-	CASNAPVGAKNIQYF	TGTGCCAGCAATGCACCGGTGGGAGCCAAAAACATTCAGTACTTC
-	TRBV5-4	TRBJ1-2	few	CASSSDSGIPYGYTF	TGTGCCAGCAGTTCCGATTCGGGGATTCCATATGGCTACACCTTC
-	TRBV7-7	TRBJ2-2	-	CASSFGLGAGSCFF	-
-	TRBV7-9	TRBJ2-7	-	CASSLEPSFRQYF	TGTGCCAGCAGCTTGGAACCCTCCTTTCGGCAGTACTTC
-	TRBV20-1	TRBJ1-2	-	CSARSGGAEGYTF	TGCAGTGCTAGATCCGGGGGGGCGGAGGGCTACACCTTC
TRBD1	TRBV14	TRBJ1-1	-	CARATGTVNTEAFF	TGTGCTAGAGCCACCGGGACAGTGAACACTGAAGCTTTCTTT
TRBD1	TRBV19	TRBJ1-1	once	CASRGTGGEAFF	TGTGCCAGTAGAGGGACAGGGGGCGAAGCTTTCTTT
TRBD2	TRBV5-1	TRBJ2-5	-	CASKAGGNFETQYF	TGCGCCAGCAAAGCGGGAGGGAACTTCGAGACCCAGTACTTC
-	TRBV4-1	TRBJ1-1	-	CASSQEPNRLLNTEAFF	TGCGCCAGCAGCCAAGAACCGAACAGGCTACTGAACACTGAAGCTTTCTTT
-	TRBV15	TRBJ1-3	many	CATSRGPGAGNTIYF	TGTGCCACCAGCAGAGGCCCAGGGGCTGGAAACACCATATATTTT
-	TRBV6-5	TRBJ1-2	many	CASTAGDPYLNGYTF	TGTGCCAGCACCGCGGGGGATCCTTATTTGAACGGCTACACCTTC
-	TRBV29-1	TRBJ1-1	-	CSVEGSSYNEAFF	TGCAGCGTTGAAGGAAGCTCCTACAATGAAGCTTTCTTT
TRBD2	TRBV7-3	TRBJ2-5	-	CASSLIAGTQYF	TGTGCCAGCAGCTTAATAGCGGGGACCCAGTACTTC
-	TRBV10-3	TRBJ1-1	-	CAISEAAPNTEAFF	TGTGCCATCAGTGAGGCCGCACCAAACACTGAAGCTTTCTTT
-	TRBV7-8	TRBJ2-7	-	CASSLSLDTSYEQYF	TGTGCCAGCAGCTTAAGCTTAGACACATCCTACGAGCAGTACTTC
TRBD1	TRBV19	TRBJ2-1	-	CASNPLGTGSYNEQFF	TGTGCCAGTAACCCTCTGGGGACAGGGTCCTACAATGAGCAGTTCTTC
-	TRBV29-1	TRBJ1-1	once	CSVDETLF	TGCAGCGTTGATGAGACACTCTTT
-	TRBV7-9	TRBJ2-6	-	CASSPQGPTGANVLTF	TGTGCCAGCAGCCCACAGGGACCGACCGGGGCCAACGTCCTGACTTTC
-	TRBV11-3	TRBJ1-2	-	CASSLRSTNYGYTF	TGTGCCAGCAGCTTAAGGAGTACTAACTATGGCTACACCTTC
-	TRBV29-1	TRBJ2-1	-	CSVGSEAYNEQFF	TGCAGCGTTGGGAGCGAGGCCTACAATGAGCAGTTCTTC
-	TRBV7-3	TRBJ2-3	-	CASSRESSNWGTDTQYF	TGTGCCAGCAGCCGCGAGTCGAGTAATTGGGGCACAGATACGCAGTATTTT
-	TRBV20-1	TRBJ2-7	many	CSARWVNYEQYF	TGCAGTGCTAGATGGGTGAACTACGAGCAGTACTTC
-	TRBV5-1	TRBJ2-3	few	CASSLPNLGPGTDTQYF	TGCGCCAGCAGCTTGCCAAATCTAGGTCCGGGAACAGATACGCAGTATTTT